This T cell receptor beta chain came from a study of human T cells and chemical hapten exposure. Across the whole study: Patch testing was performed with 0.01% DPC on the upper back, with reading at 6 days.

Germline assignment: CDR1 MDHEN and CDR2 SYDVKM. The germline V and J ends were trimmed by 6 bases and 10 bases, with 18 bases remaining between them. The CDR3 covers 13 residues. TCRdb re-called the RACE reads with MiXCR, one entry per CDR3 protein. The table includes some 97,000 distinct CDR3 sequences, 25% to 35% detected once. Time point defined: patch test 3, about 24 weeks after DPC sensitization. Treatment: therapeutic diphenylcyclopropenone sensitization with weekly scalp DPC. This clonotype has just a few counts. The receptor's source is a man between 35 and 55 years old with alopecia areata. Some clones in this sample may be carry-over from other donors' samples. V usage is TRBV28 and J usage is TRBJ1-1; perhaps TRBD1 as D (5 bases). Here the sequenced sample was whole blood, taken in connection with sensitization to the hapten diphenylcyclopropenone (DPC). CDR3 region: CASRRGTQIGAFF. The CDR3 nucleotides read TGTGCCAGCAGACGTGGGACTCAGATCGGAGCTTTCTTT.